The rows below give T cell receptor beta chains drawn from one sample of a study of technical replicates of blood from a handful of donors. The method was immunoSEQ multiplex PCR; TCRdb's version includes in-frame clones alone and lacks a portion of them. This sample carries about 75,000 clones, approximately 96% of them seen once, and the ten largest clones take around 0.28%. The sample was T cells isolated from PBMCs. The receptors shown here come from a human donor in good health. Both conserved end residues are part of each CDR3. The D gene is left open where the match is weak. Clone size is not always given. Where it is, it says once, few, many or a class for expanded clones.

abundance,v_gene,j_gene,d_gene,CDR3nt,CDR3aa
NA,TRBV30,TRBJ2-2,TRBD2,TGTGCCTGGAGTGAGGAGCGGGAGCTCGGGGAGCTGTTTTTT,CAWSEERELGELFF
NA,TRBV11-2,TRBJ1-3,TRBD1,TGTGCCAGCAGCTTAAACAGGGGATCAGGAAACACCATATATTTT,CASSLNRGSGNTIYF
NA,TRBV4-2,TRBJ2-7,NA,TGTGCCAGCAGCCAAGCAAACAGGCAGTACTTC,CASSQANRQYF
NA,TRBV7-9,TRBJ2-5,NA,TGTGCCAGCAGGACCGAACGGGATCAACAAGAGACCCAGTACTTC,CASRTERDQQETQYF
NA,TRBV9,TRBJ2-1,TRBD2,TGTGCCAGCAGCGTAGATGCGGGGAGGGATGAGCAGTTCTTC,CASSVDAGRDEQFF
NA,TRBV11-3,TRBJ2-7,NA,TGTGCCAGCAGCTTGGCAGGCTACGAGCAGTACTTC,CASSLAGYEQYF
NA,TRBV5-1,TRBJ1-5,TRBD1,TGCGCCAGCAGTACAGGGGGCCGGGATGGCAATCAGCCCCAGCATTTT,CASSTGGRDGNQPQHF
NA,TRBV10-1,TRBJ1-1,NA,TGCGCCAGCAGTCCGAGGCCGGGCACTGAAGCTTTCTTT,CASSPRPGTEAFF
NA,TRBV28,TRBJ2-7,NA,TGTGCCAGCGCCATAGGGGGGGAACCATTCTACGAGCAGTACTTC,CASAIGGEPFYEQYF
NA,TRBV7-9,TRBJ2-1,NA,TGTGCCAGCAGCTCTTTAACGGAGTCCTACAATGAGCAGTTCTTC,CASSSLTESYNEQFF
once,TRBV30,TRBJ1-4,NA,TGTGCCGGGACTTCTCGGAGGGCTAATGAAAAACTGTTTTTT,CAGTSRRANEKLFF
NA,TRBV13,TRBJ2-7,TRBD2,TGTGCCAGCAGCTTAGGGCGGGAGAGGTACGAGCAGTACTTC,CASSLGRERYEQYF
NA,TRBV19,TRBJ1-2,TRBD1,TGTGCCAGTAGCCTGACAGGGGACTTAGCATATGGCTACACCTTC,CASSLTGDLAYGYTF
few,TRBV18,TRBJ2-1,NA,TGTGCCAGCTCACCGGCAACTGAGCAGTTCTTC,CASSPATEQFF
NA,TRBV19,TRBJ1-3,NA,TGTGCCAGTACCCCAGGGGTTGTACTCGGAAACACCATATATTTT,CASTPGVVLGNTIYF
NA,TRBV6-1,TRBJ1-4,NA,TGTGCCAGCAGTGAGCGGGCAACTAATGAAAAACTGTTTTTT,CASSERATNEKLFF
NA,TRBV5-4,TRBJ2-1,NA,TGTGCCAGCAGCTTGGAGGCGGGGAGCACCTACAATGAGCAGTTCTTC,CASSLEAGSTYNEQFF
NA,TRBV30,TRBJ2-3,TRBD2,TGTGCCTGGAGGGGGGGGGTCAAGGTAGATACGCAGTATTTT,CAWRGGVKVDTQYF
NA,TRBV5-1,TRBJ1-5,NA,TGCGCCAGCAGCTTGGGGGGCCCTGGCAATCAGCCCCAGCATTTT,CASSLGGPGNQPQHF
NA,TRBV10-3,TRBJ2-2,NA,TGTGCCACCTTGAGGGCCCCTAGCGCGAACACCGGGGAGCTGTTTTTT,CATLRAPSANTGELFF
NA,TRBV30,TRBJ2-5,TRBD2,TGTGCCTGGAACGTACTAGCGGAAGAGACCCAGTACTTC,CAWNVLAEETQYF
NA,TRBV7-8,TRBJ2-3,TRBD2,TGTGCCAGCAGATGGACTAGCGGGGTACTCACAGATACGCAGTATTTT,CASRWTSGVLTDTQYF
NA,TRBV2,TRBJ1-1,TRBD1,TGTGCCAGCGCCCATGGACAGGGGAACACTGAAGCTTTCTTT,CASAHGQGNTEAFF
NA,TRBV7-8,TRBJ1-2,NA,TGTGCCAGCAGCTTAGCGGGAGCTAACTATGGCTACACCTTC,CASSLAGANYGYTF
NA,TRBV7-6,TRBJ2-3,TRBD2,TGTGCCAGCAGGCAACTAGCGGGAGGCACAGATACGCAGTATTTT,CASRQLAGGTDTQYF
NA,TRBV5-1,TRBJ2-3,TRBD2,TGCGCCAGCAGCTCTGGTAGCGGGAGCACAGATACGCAGTATTTT,CASSSGSGSTDTQYF
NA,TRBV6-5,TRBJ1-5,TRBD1,TGTGCCAGCAGGCCCGGGACAGGGGGTCAGCCCCAGCATTTT,CASRPGTGGQPQHF
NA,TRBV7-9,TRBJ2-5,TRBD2,TGTGCCAGCGGGACTAGCGGGAGGGGGACCCAGTACTTC,CASGTSGRGTQYF
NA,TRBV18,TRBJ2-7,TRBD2,TGTGCCAGCTCAGCAACGGGACTAGCGGGAACCTACGAGCAGTACTTC,CASSATGLAGTYEQYF
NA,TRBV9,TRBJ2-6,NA,TGTGCCAGCAGCCAGAAGTTCGGGGCCAACGTCCTGACTTTC,CASSQKFGANVLTF
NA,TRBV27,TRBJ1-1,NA,TGTGCCAGCAGTTTACGGGGGGCCCTCACTGAAGCTTTCTTT,CASSLRGALTEAFF
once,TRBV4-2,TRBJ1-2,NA,TGTGCCAGCAGCCAAGAGGGCAGAGCCTATGGCTACACCTTC,CASSQEGRAYGYTF
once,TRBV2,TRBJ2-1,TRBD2,TGTGCCAGCAGTCCTTTACCCGGGACTAGCGGGAGTAACAATGAGCAGTTCTTC,CASSPLPGTSGSNNEQFF
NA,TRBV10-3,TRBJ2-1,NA,TGTGCCATCAGTGGTAGCTTCAATGAGCAGTTCTTC,CAISGSFNEQFF
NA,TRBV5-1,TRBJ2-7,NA,TGCGCCAGCAGCTACCATCTGGACTCTTCCTACGAGCAGTACTTC,CASSYHLDSSYEQYF
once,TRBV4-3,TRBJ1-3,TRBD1,TGCGCCAGCAGCCAAGACACTAACCGGGACAGGGGGCGAAACACCATATATTTT,CASSQDTNRDRGRNTIYF
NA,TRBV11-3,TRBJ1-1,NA,TGTGCCAGCAGCTTAGATTTTGGGGCCCTGAACACTGAAGCTTTCTTT,CASSLDFGALNTEAFF
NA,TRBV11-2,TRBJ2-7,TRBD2,TGTGCCAGCAGCTCCAGCGGGACCCCCTACGAGCAGTACTTC,CASSSSGTPYEQYF
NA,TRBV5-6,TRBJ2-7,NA,TGTGCCAGCAGCTCAGGGCCCTACGAGCAGTACTTC,CASSSGPYEQYF
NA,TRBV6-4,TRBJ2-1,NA,TGTGCCAGCAGTGACGAGGGGGAGCTTTTGAAGTTCTTC,CASSDEGELLKFF
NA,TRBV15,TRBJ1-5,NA,TGTGCCACCAGCGAGGCGGGCAATCAGCCCCAGCATTTT,CATSEAGNQPQHF
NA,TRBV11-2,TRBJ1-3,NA,TGTGCCAGCAGCTTAATAGCGGGGGCGATAGGAAACACCATATATTTT,CASSLIAGAIGNTIYF
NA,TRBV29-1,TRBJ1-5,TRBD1,TGCAGCGTTGCAGGGACAGGGGACAATCAGCCCCAGCATTTT,CSVAGTGDNQPQHF
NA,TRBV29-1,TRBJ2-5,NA,TGCAGCGGGACCGGGAGAAGAGAGACCCAGTACTTC,CSGTGRRETQYF
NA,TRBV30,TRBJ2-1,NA,TGTGCCTGGAGTTTCGCTTACGGGGGAAATGAGCAGTTCTTC,CAWSFAYGGNEQFF
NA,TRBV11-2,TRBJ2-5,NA,TGTGCCAGCAGCTTGTCCCCGGGAGCTCAAGAGACCCAGTACTTC,CASSLSPGAQETQYF
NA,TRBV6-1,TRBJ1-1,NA,TGTGCCAGCAGCTTAGTACAGGGGAACACTGAAGCTTTCTTT,CASSLVQGNTEAFF
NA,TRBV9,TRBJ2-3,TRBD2,TGTGCCAGCAGCCCGAGACTAGCGGTCACAGATACGCAGTATTTT,CASSPRLAVTDTQYF
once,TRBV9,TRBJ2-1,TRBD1,TGTGCCAGCAGCTTGCCGGGACAGGGATACAATGAGCAGTTCTTC,CASSLPGQGYNEQFF
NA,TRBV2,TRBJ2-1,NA,TGTGCCAGCAATCTAGGACTCTACAATGAGCAGTTCTTC,CASNLGLYNEQFF
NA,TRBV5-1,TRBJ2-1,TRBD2,TGCGCCAGCAGCTTGGGGAGCGGGAGGTTCCAGTTCTTC,CASSLGSGRFQFF
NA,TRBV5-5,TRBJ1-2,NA,TGTGCCAGCAGCTTGGGTCAGTACGGGTTTGGGTATGGCTACACCTTC,CASSLGQYGFGYGYTF
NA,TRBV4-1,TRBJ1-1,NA,TGCGCCAGCAGCCAAGAAGATCTAACAGGGACCGGTGAAGCTTTCTTT,CASSQEDLTGTGEAFF
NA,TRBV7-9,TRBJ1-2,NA,TGTGCCAGCAGAGTCCTGGACAGAAACTATGGCTACACCTTC,CASRVLDRNYGYTF
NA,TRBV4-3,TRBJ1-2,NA,TGCGCCAGCAGCCAATCCACCGGGACTGACTATGGCTACACCTTC,CASSQSTGTDYGYTF
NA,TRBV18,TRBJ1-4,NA,TGTGCCAGCTCACCAAGGGCTCCCCAGGGGCGAACTAATGAAAAACTGTTTTTT,CASSPRAPQGRTNEKLFF
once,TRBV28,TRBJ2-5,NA,TGTGCCAGCAGTACTTGGGACACCCAAGAGACCCAGTACTTC,CASSTWDTQETQYF
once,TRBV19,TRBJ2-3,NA,TGTGCCAGTAGGTCGGCGGGAAACACAGATACGCAGTATTTT,CASRSAGNTDTQYF
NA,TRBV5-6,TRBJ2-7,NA,TGTGCCAGCAGCCCAAACGGTGCCTACGAGCAGTACTTC,CASSPNGAYEQYF